Following are 19 T cell receptor beta chains from one sample sequenced in a study of CD8 T cells in ankylosing spondylitis. Study-level results: A motif in TCR beta, a set of roughly eight highly homologous variants, appeared characteristic of ankylosing spondylitis blood.

These receptors have no identified antigens. Via MiXCR, TCRdb re-called the 5' RACE reads, giving one row per CDR3 protein. The data contain some 450,000 distinct CDR3 sequences, roughly a sixth of them singletons. Sample: blood, either unsorted or a sorted T cell fraction (not recorded which). The receptors come from a male donor with ankylosing spondylitis.

This chain joins TRBV9 and TRBJ2-1; weak D call: TRBD2 (5 bases). This CDR3 region has 16 residues. Looked up from germline, CDR1 is SGDLS and CDR2 is YYNGEE. V lost 5 bases to trimming and J lost 4 bases, with 19 bases between them. The CDR3 region is CASSGQEALGYNEQFF. CDR3 nucleotides: TGTGCCAGCAGTGGGCAGGAGGCCCTGGGGTACAATGAGCAGTTCTTC.

This rearrangement joins TRBV5-1 to TRBJ1-2; 9 bases match TRBD1. This CDR3 contains 14 residues. The V segment lost 4 bases and the J segment 2 bases; nucleotides outside the gene matches: 3. Germline V CDR1 and CDR2: SGHRS, YFSETQ. CDR3 sequence reads: CASSMDRGNYGYTF. CDR3 sequence (DNA): TGCGCCAGCAGCATGGACAGGGGAAACTATGGCTACACCTTC.

This sequence joins TRBV7-9 and TRBJ1-5, with D perhaps TRBD1 (5 bases). The CDR3 runs 13 residues. Between the trimmed V and J ends, which lost 6 bases and 6 bases, there was a span of 12 bases. CDR1 and CDR2 (germline): SEHNR, FQNEAQ (reference sequence). The CDR3 sequence: CASRLGGAQPQHF. DNA for the CDR3: TGTGCCAGCAGACTCGGGGGTGCTCAGCCCCAGCATTTT.

This clonotype was observed once. This sequence joins TRBV28 and TRBJ1-4; no clear D. The CDR3 runs to 15 residues. V was trimmed by 3 bases and J by 6 bases, leaving 14 bases between them. Germline loops: CDR1 MDHEN, CDR2 SYDVKM. This CDR3 reads CASSFMATWDEKLFF. The CDR3 nucleotides are TGTGCCAGCAGTTTTATGGCGACGTGGGATGAAAAACTGTTTTTT.

The V gene is TRBV3-1, the J gene TRBJ1-1; no reliable D call. CDR1 is LGHDT and CDR2 is YNNKEL in the germline V gene (reference sequence). Trimming shortened V by 6 bases and J by 2 bases, and 19 bases separated the two germline ends. The length of the CDR3 is 16 residues. The CDR3 sequence is CASRDSRKPQNTEAFF. In nucleotides, the CDR3 is TGTGCCAGCAGAGACTCGAGAAAGCCCCAAAACACTGAAGCTTTCTTT.

The gene calls are TRBV20-1 and TRBJ2-7, with 8 bases aligning to TRBD1. CDR1 is DFQATT and CDR2 is SNEGSKA in the germline V gene (reference sequence). V was pared by 1 base and J by 2 bases, with 7 bases of the junction left unmatched. CDR3 length: 15 amino acids. The CDR3 here is CSARGPHRGTYEQYF. The CDR3 coding sequence is TGCAGTGCTAGAGGTCCACACAGGGGGACCTACGAGCAGTACTTC.

This clonotype was found a few times. The chain is built from TRBV28 and TRBJ1-3, with TRBD1 as a possible D gene (6 bases). The CDR3 runs to 15 residues. Per germline, CDR1 MDHEN and CDR2 SYDVKM. V was clipped by 3 bases and J by 8 bases, with 17 bases between them. CDR3 coding DNA: TGTGCCAGCAGTTTGAGGACAGCCGGTTGGGACACCATATATTTT. Translated, it gives CASSLRTAGWDTIYF.

This clonotype was seen more than once but under ten times. The rearrangement joins TRBV10-3 to TRBJ2-7, with D possibly TRBD2 on 5 matching bases. CDR3 length: 13 amino acids. Germline V lookup: CDR1 ENHRY, CDR2 SYGVKD. Trimming removed 4 bases at V and 3 bases at J, with 10 bases between. CDR3 coding DNA: TGTGCCATCAGTGTGGGAGCTAGCTACGAGCAGTACTTC. Its protein is CAISVGASYEQYF.

This clonotype was picked up a small number of times. This chain uses TRBV2 with TRBJ2-7; 7 bases align to TRBD1. Germline V gene lookup returns CDR1 SNHLY and CDR2 FYNNEI. The CDR3 contains 12 residues. V was clipped by 6 bases and J by 5 bases; unmatched bases: 4. CDR3 protein: CASRETGNEQYF. CDR3 coding DNA: TGTGCCAGCAGGGAGACAGGGAACGAGCAGTACTTC. Filled out from reference TRBV2 and TRBJ2-7, the complete variable domain reads EPEVTQTPSHQVTQMGQEVILRCVPISNHLYFYWYRQILGQKVEFLVSFYNNEISEKSEIFDDQFSVERPDGSNFTLKIRSTKLEDSAMYFCASRETGNEQYFGPGTRLTVT.

This clonotype showed up many times. The J gene is TRBJ1-3, the V gene TRBV7-2; tentative D call: TRBD1 (5 bases). This CDR3 region has 15 residues. Per the germline V gene, CDR1 is SGHTA and CDR2 is FQGNSA. V was shortened by 4 bases and J by 3 bases, with 13 bases between the two germline ends. CDR3 nucleotides: TGTGCCAGCAGCTACATGAAGGGGTTTGGAAACACCATATATTTT. Translating it yields CASSYMKGFGNTIYF.

This clonotype was seen a few times. The chain is built from TRBV11-1 and TRBJ2-1, with unresolved D. The V end was cut by 4 bases, the J end by 7 bases, with 8 bases between. CDR3 size: 12 residues. Germline CDR1 and CDR2: SGHAT and FQDESV (reference sequence). The CDR3, as DNA: TGTGCCAGCAGCTCCAATATGAATGAGCAGTTCTTC. Translated, it gives CASSSNMNEQFF.

The rearrangement uses TRBV4-1 and TRBJ1-4, with D perhaps TRBD1 (5 bases). Trimming pared 2 bases from V and 8 bases from J, leaving 18 bases between. The germline CDR1 and CDR2 sequences are MGHRA and YSYEKL. CDR3 length: 16 amino acids. This CDR3 is CASSQRGTQIGEKLFF. CDR3 coding DNA: TGCGCCAGCAGCCAACGCGGGACTCAAATTGGGGAAAAACTGTTTTTT.

This clonotype was found a few times. The chain carries TRBV2 and TRBJ1-5; weak D call: TRBD1 (5 bases). The CDR3 runs 16 residues. V shed 4 bases and J shed 8 bases, with 21 bases lying between them. CDR1 is SNHLY and CDR2 is FYNNEI in the germline V gene. In nucleotides, the CDR3 is TGTGCCAGCAGTGTGCGCGTTTCTGGCACCAGGGAGCCCCAGCATTTT. Its translation is CASSVRVSGTREPQHF.

This clonotype was seen more than once but under ten times. This rearrangement joins TRBV7-2 to TRBJ2-1; D gene ambiguous. V lost 0 bases to trimming and J lost 10 bases, with 7 bases between them. From germline, CDR1 is SGHTA and CDR2 FQGNSA. The CDR3 consists of 12 residues. As DNA, the CDR3 is TGTGCCAGCAGCTTAGCTGTTGGGGAGCAGTTCTTC. Translated: CASSLAVGEQFF.

In this sample, this clonotype turned up many times. V gene TRBV20-1 combines with J gene TRBJ2-7; TRBD2 aligns across 9 bases. CDR3 length: 14 residues. V dropped 6 bases and J dropped 0; count of bases not matched to a gene: 6. The germline V gene has CDR1 DFQATT and CDR2 SNEGSKA (reference sequence). Here the CDR3 reads CSAPTSGYSYEQYF. The CDR3 coding sequence is TGCAGTGCCCCGACTAGCGGATACTCCTACGAGCAGTACTTC.

At least ten counts were recorded for this clonotype. This chain joins TRBV6-5 and TRBJ2-1; the match to TRBD1 covers 10 bases. The CDR3 spans 15 residues. Germline-derived CDR1 and CDR2 are MNHEY and SVGAGI. V trimming: 5 bases; J trimming: 4 bases; junction bases outside the gene matches: 5. CDR3 in amino acids: CASSNDRGLYNEQFF. CDR3 sequence (DNA): TGTGCCAGCAGTAACGACAGGGGGCTTTACAATGAGCAGTTCTTC.

This chain uses TRBV10-3 with TRBJ1-1, with D perhaps TRBD1 (5 bases). CDR3 size: 15 residues. V lost 2 bases, J lost 5 bases, and 15 bases lay in between. Germline V lookup: CDR1 ENHRY, CDR2 SYGVKD. CDR3 loop: CAISETQGWGTEAFF. In nucleotides, the CDR3 is TGTGCCATCAGTGAGACCCAGGGATGGGGGACTGAAGCTTTCTTT.

This chain links TRBV28 with TRBJ2-3, with 9 positions matching TRBD1. The V gene's germline CDR1 is MDHEN and CDR2 SYDVKM. J was trimmed by 3 bases and V by 6 bases; bases with no gene match: 4. The CDR3 is made up of 14 amino acids. The CDR3 DNA follows: TGTGCCAGCAGGAGGGACAGGGTAACAGATACGCAGTATTTT. The encoded protein is CASRRDRVTDTQYF.

V is TRBV5-1 and J is TRBJ1-1; D is possibly TRBD1 (5 bases). This CDR3 is built from 16 residues. The germline V and J ends were trimmed by 0 bases and 0 bases, with 12 bases remaining between them. Germline CDR1 reads SGHRS; CDR2 reads YFSETQ. CDR3: CASSLEARGLNTEAFF. For the CDR3, the DNA is TGCGCCAGCAGCTTGGAGGCTCGGGGCCTGAACACTGAAGCTTTCTTT.